This T cell receptor beta chain was sequenced in a study of shared clonotypes between healthy human individuals. Whole-study context: Serving as donors were two women and a few men, whose ages spanned 18 to 49.

This CDR3 spans 14 amino acids. Germline CDR1 is MDHEN and CDR2 is SYDVKM. V was cut by 5 bases and J by 4 bases, with 14 bases left in between. The method was immunoSEQ multiplex PCR; TCRdb's version includes in-frame clones alone and lacks a portion of them. This table has some 380,000 clones, around 96% appearing once. This clone was counted only a few times. Its antigen is unidentified. General observations from the study: What naive subsets generally showed was a larger estimated richness than memory subsets showed. A limitation of the genetic and exposure-history diversity represented arose from few donors.

Only Caucasian adults living in Nashville, Tennessee made up the donor group. The sequenced sample was memory CD8+ T cells sorted from blood. The subset was: CD45RO+ cells pooled with CCR7-negative TemRA cells. This sequence was found in a man aged 25-45 years in good health. The chain couples TRBV28 to TRBJ1-2; TRBD1 might be the D (6 bases). The chain's CDR3 is CASSIQTGLYGYTF. CDR3 nucleotide sequence: TGTGCCAGCAGTATCCAGACAGGTCTCTATGGCTACACCTTC.